This TCR beta chain was sequenced during a study of blood T cell repertoires in COVID-19. Measured with immunoSEQ multiplex PCR; TCRdb has only the in-frame clones, and not every one. Of roughly 120,000 clones listed, roughly nine tenths are singletons. Sample: peripheral blood. The TCR originated in a man aged 60 to 69 with COVID-19, enrolled during active disease.

The DNA for the CDR3 is TGTGCCAGCAGCCAAGGGGCGGGAGTCGACAATGAGCAGTTCTTC. Protein product: CASSQGAGVDNEQFF. The chain couples TRBV5-4 to TRBJ2-1; TRBD2 agrees at 7 bases. V was clipped by 4 bases and J by 5 bases; unmatched bases: 9. Per germline, CDR1 SGHNT and CDR2 YYREEE (reference sequence). CDR3 length: 15 amino acids.